The rows below give T cell receptor beta chains drawn from one sample of a study of cytomegalovirus exposure and HLA in healthy donors. Libraries were prepared by immunoSEQ multiplex PCR; TCRdb keeps only in-frame clonotypes and omits some of them. Found here are 150,000 to 170,000 clones, 75% to 90% of them singletons; the top ten hold 20% to 25%. The sequencing input was PBMCs. Source of these receptors: a man aged 18 to 35 in good health and CMV-seropositive. Each CDR3 is given with its conserved first and last residue. A D gene is named only where the DNA matches it firmly. Size is omitted from some rows. Given values are once, few, many or a class for expanded clones.

clone size: .
J gene: TRBJ1-2
D gene: .
V gene: TRBV7-2
CDR3 protein: CASSLAVERRSYGYTF
CDR3 DNA: TGTGCCAGCAGCTTAGCGGTCGAACGCCGGTCCTATGGCTACACCTTC

clone size: .
J gene: TRBJ2-3
D gene: TRBD2
V gene: TRBV7-3
CDR3 protein: CASTLYPSGVSSTDTQYF
CDR3 DNA: TGTGCCAGCACCTTATATCCTAGCGGGGTTTCTAGCACAGATACGCAGTATTTT

clone size: .
J gene: TRBJ1-2
D gene: .
V gene: TRBV7-2
CDR3 protein: CASSPAPGSSYGYTF
CDR3 DNA: TGTGCCAGCAGCCCAGCGCCAGGGTCAAGCTATGGCTACACCTTC

clone size: .
J gene: TRBJ2-7
D gene: .
V gene: TRBV5-6
CDR3 protein: CASSLAQAYEQYF
CDR3 DNA: TGTGCCAGCAGCTTGGCCCAGGCCTACGAGCAGTACTTC

clone size: .
J gene: TRBJ1-2
D gene: TRBD1
V gene: TRBV13
CDR3 protein: CASSLRGPGYTF
CDR3 DNA: TGTGCCAGCAGCTTGAGGGGGCCTGGCTACACCTTC

clone size: once
J gene: TRBJ2-7
D gene: TRBD2
V gene: TRBV7-2
CDR3 protein: CASSQREPAYEQYF
CDR3 DNA: TGTGCCAGCAGCCAGCGGGAGCCCGCCTACGAGCAGTACTTC

clone size: .
J gene: TRBJ1-5
D gene: TRBD1
V gene: TRBV27
CDR3 protein: CASSQTGGGNQPQHF
CDR3 DNA: TGTGCCAGCAGCCAGACAGGGGGCGGCAATCAGCCCCAGCATTTT

clone size: .
J gene: TRBJ1-3
D gene: .
V gene: TRBV5-4
CDR3 protein: CASRPGGSGNTIYF
CDR3 DNA: TGTGCCAGCCGGCCCGGGGGGTCTGGAAACACCATATATTTT

clone size: .
J gene: TRBJ2-1
D gene: TRBD2
V gene: TRBV4-1
CDR3 protein: CASSQGRIGLAVYNEQFF
CDR3 DNA: TGCGCCAGCAGCCAAGGGCGAATCGGACTAGCGGTCTACAATGAGCAGTTCTTC

clone size: .
J gene: TRBJ2-7
D gene: .
V gene: TRBV14
CDR3 protein: CASSRVSYEQYF
CDR3 DNA: TGTGCCAGCAGCCGAGTCTCCTACGAGCAGTACTTC

clone size: .
J gene: TRBJ2-5
D gene: TRBD1
V gene: TRBV19
CDR3 protein: CASRNFPGTDQETQYF
CDR3 DNA: TGTGCCAGTAGAAACTTCCCCGGGACAGATCAAGAGACCCAGTACTTC

clone size: .
J gene: TRBJ2-2
D gene: TRBD2
V gene: TRBV10-2
CDR3 protein: CATRRGSNTGELFF
CDR3 DNA: TGCGCCACCAGGCGCGGGAGCAACACCGGGGAGCTGTTTTTT

clone size: .
J gene: TRBJ2-7
D gene: TRBD2
V gene: TRBV2
CDR3 protein: CASSEGLAGDYEQYF
CDR3 DNA: TGTGCCAGCAGTGAAGGGCTAGCGGGAGATTACGAGCAGTACTTC

clone size: .
J gene: TRBJ2-7
D gene: .
V gene: TRBV7-6
CDR3 protein: CASTLLPEEGEQYF
CDR3 DNA: TGTGCCAGCACCCTCCTGCCGGAGGAGGGGGAGCAGTACTTC

clone size: .
J gene: TRBJ2-7
D gene: .
V gene: TRBV4-3
CDR3 protein: CASSPKGHATHEQYF
CDR3 DNA: TGCGCCAGCAGCCCCAAGGGACATGCGACGCACGAGCAGTACTTC

clone size: .
J gene: TRBJ2-5
D gene: TRBD2
V gene: TRBV27
CDR3 protein: CASSSGGIKETQYF
CDR3 DNA: TGTGCCAGCAGTTCGGGAGGTATTAAAGAGACCCAGTACTTC

clone size: .
J gene: TRBJ2-7
D gene: TRBD2
V gene: TRBV6-6
CDR3 protein: CASNSGGLPYEQYF
CDR3 DNA: TGTGCCAGCAATAGCGGGGGGCTGCCCTACGAGCAGTACTTC

clone size: .
J gene: TRBJ2-1
D gene: .
V gene: TRBV21-1
CDR3 protein: CASSKGVAGEHNEQFF
CDR3 DNA: TGTGCCAGCAGCAAAGGGGTAGCGGGAGAGCACAATGAGCAGTTCTTC

clone size: once
J gene: TRBJ2-5
D gene: .
V gene: TRBV30
CDR3 protein: CAWSVYSQETQYF
CDR3 DNA: TGTGCCTGGAGTGTATACAGCCAAGAGACCCAGTACTTC

clone size: .
J gene: TRBJ2-7
D gene: TRBD2
V gene: TRBV5-1
CDR3 protein: CASSLDGPGGEQYF
CDR3 DNA: TGCGCCAGCAGCTTGGATGGGCCGGGGGGAGAGCAGTACTTC

clone size: .
J gene: TRBJ1-3
D gene: .
V gene: TRBV25-1
CDR3 protein: CASSATGNTIYF
CDR3 DNA: TGTGCCAGCAGTGCCACAGGAAACACCATATATTTT

clone size: .
J gene: TRBJ2-7
D gene: TRBD2
V gene: TRBV18
CDR3 protein: CASSRSSGSPREQYF
CDR3 DNA: TGTGCCAGCTCACGATCTAGCGGGAGTCCTCGCGAGCAGTACTTC

clone size: .
J gene: TRBJ1-2
D gene: .
V gene: TRBV14
CDR3 protein: CASSPLGGFDYGYTF
CDR3 DNA: TGTGCCAGCAGCCCACTAGGGGGTTTTGACTATGGCTACACCTTC

clone size: .
J gene: TRBJ2-5
D gene: TRBD2
V gene: TRBV11-2
CDR3 protein: CASSPSPGLAGKETQYF
CDR3 DNA: TGTGCCAGCAGCCCGTCACCGGGACTAGCGGGGAAAGAGACCCAGTACTTC

clone size: .
J gene: TRBJ2-7
D gene: .
V gene: TRBV7-9
CDR3 protein: CASSFGLDSYEQYF
CDR3 DNA: TGTGCCAGCAGCTTCGGGTTAGATTCCTACGAGCAGTACTTC

clone size: once
J gene: TRBJ2-5
D gene: TRBD1
V gene: TRBV7-2
CDR3 protein: CASSLEGGGETQYF
CDR3 DNA: TGTGCCAGCAGCTTAGAAGGGGGCGGGGAGACCCAGTACTTC

clone size: .
J gene: TRBJ2-5
D gene: TRBD2
V gene: TRBV5-1
CDR3 protein: CASSLATSARQETQYF
CDR3 DNA: TGCGCCAGCAGCTTGGCCACTAGCGCTAGACAAGAGACCCAGTACTTC

clone size: .
J gene: TRBJ1-2
D gene: .
V gene: TRBV15
CDR3 protein: CATSRDGRVGGYTF
CDR3 DNA: TGTGCCACCAGCAGAGACGGCAGGGTCGGTGGCTACACCTTC

clone size: once
J gene: TRBJ1-5
D gene: TRBD1
V gene: TRBV5-4
CDR3 protein: CASSLDRGPDNQPQHF
CDR3 DNA: TGTGCCAGCAGTTTAGACAGGGGGCCGGACAATCAGCCCCAGCATTTT

clone size: .
J gene: TRBJ2-5
D gene: .
V gene: TRBV5-1
CDR3 protein: CASTRGRVGQETQYF
CDR3 DNA: TGCGCCAGCACAAGGGGGAGGGTAGGTCAAGAGACCCAGTACTTC

clone size: .
J gene: TRBJ1-2
D gene: .
V gene: TRBV28
CDR3 protein: CASSLTGPGGYTF
CDR3 DNA: TGTGCCAGCAGTCTAACGGGTCCGGGGGGCTACACCTTC

clone size: once
J gene: TRBJ2-3
D gene: TRBD2
V gene: TRBV9
CDR3 protein: CASSVAPAGGTDTQYF
CDR3 DNA: TGTGCCAGCAGCGTAGCCCCAGCGGGAGGCACAGATACGCAGTATTTT

clone size: .
J gene: TRBJ2-3
D gene: TRBD1
V gene: TRBV2
CDR3 protein: CASSPGQGYPTDTQYF
CDR3 DNA: TGTGCCAGCAGTCCGGGACAGGGGTACCCCACAGATACGCAGTATTTT

clone size: .
J gene: TRBJ2-7
D gene: TRBD2
V gene: TRBV7-3
CDR3 protein: CASSRTSGRSDGSYEQYF
CDR3 DNA: TGTGCCAGCAGCCGGACTAGCGGGAGATCCGACGGCTCCTACGAGCAGTACTTC

clone size: once
J gene: TRBJ1-6
D gene: .
V gene: TRBV18
CDR3 protein: CASSPTGQNSPLHF
CDR3 DNA: TGTGCCAGCTCACCGACAGGCCAAAATTCACCCCTCCACTTT

clone size: .
J gene: TRBJ1-2
D gene: TRBD1
V gene: TRBV2
CDR3 protein: CASSRDSYGYTF
CDR3 DNA: TGTGCCAGCAGTAGGGACAGCTATGGCTACACCTTC

clone size: .
J gene: TRBJ1-3
D gene: .
V gene: TRBV14
CDR3 protein: CASSQDVGQLVPTIYF
CDR3 DNA: TGTGCCAGCAGCCAAGATGTGGGACAATTAGTTCCGACCATATATTTT

clone size: .
J gene: TRBJ1-1
D gene: TRBD1
V gene: TRBV7-9
CDR3 protein: CASRPGQMNTEAFF
CDR3 DNA: TGTGCCAGCAGGCCGGGACAGATGAACACTGAAGCTTTCTTT

clone size: .
J gene: TRBJ1-2
D gene: TRBD1
V gene: TRBV6-5
CDR3 protein: CASRDQGARGYTF
CDR3 DNA: TGTGCCAGCCGTGATCAGGGGGCGCGGGGCTACACCTTC

clone size: .
J gene: TRBJ2-6
D gene: TRBD1
V gene: TRBV28
CDR3 protein: CASSPSDRAGANVLTF
CDR3 DNA: TGTGCCAGCAGTCCATCGGACAGGGCTGGGGCCAACGTCCTGACTTTC

clone size: .
J gene: TRBJ1-4
D gene: .
V gene: TRBV4-3
CDR3 protein: CASSQDLATRGNEKLFF
CDR3 DNA: TGCGCCAGCAGCCAAGATCTCGCGACCCGGGGTAATGAAAAACTGTTTTTT

clone size: .
J gene: TRBJ2-1
D gene: TRBD1
V gene: TRBV5-1
CDR3 protein: CASSLGDLRGRGEQFF
CDR3 DNA: TGCGCCAGCAGCTTGGGAGATCTCAGGGGGCGCGGTGAGCAGTTCTTC

clone size: .
J gene: TRBJ2-3
D gene: TRBD2
V gene: TRBV6-4
CDR3 protein: CASSREGGSTDTQYF
CDR3 DNA: TGTGCCAGCAGTCGTGAGGGCGGGAGTACAGATACGCAGTATTTT

clone size: few
J gene: TRBJ2-7
D gene: .
V gene: TRBV19
CDR3 protein: CASSITTSSYEQYF
CDR3 DNA: TGTGCCAGTAGTATAACTACCAGCTCCTACGAGCAGTACTTC